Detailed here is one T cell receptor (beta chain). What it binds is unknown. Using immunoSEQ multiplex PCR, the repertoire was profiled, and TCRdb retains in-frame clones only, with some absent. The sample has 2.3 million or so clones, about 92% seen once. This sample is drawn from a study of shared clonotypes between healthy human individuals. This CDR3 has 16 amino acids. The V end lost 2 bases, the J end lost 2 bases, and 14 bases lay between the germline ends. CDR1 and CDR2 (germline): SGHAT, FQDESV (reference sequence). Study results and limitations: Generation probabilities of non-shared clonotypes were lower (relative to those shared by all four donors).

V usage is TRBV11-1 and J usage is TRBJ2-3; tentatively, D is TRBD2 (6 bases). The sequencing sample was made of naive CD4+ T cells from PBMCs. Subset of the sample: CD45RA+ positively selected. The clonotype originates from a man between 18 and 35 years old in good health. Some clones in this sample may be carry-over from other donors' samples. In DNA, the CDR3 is TGTGCCAGCAGCTTACTACCAGCGGGTAACACAGATACGCAGTATTTT. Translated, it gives CASSLLPAGNTDTQYF.